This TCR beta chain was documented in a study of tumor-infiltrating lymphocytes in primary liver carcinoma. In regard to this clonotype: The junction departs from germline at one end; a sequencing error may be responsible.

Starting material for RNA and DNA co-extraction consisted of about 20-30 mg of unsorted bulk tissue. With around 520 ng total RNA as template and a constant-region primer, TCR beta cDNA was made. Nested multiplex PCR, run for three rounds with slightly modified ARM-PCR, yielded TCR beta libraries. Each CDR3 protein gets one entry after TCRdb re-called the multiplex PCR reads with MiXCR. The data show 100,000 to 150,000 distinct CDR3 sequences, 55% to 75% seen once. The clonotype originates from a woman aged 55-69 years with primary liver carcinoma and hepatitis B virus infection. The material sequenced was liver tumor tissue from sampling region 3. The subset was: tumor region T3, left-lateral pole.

The DNA for the CDR3 is TGTGTCAGCAACTACCCAGAGCTCTATGGCTACACCTTC. It codes for CVSNYPELYGYTF. This rearrangement joins TRBV11-1 to TRBJ1-2; D gene uncertain. The CDR3 covers 13 residues. CDR1 is SGHAT, CDR2 FQDESV, per germline (reference sequence).